This T cell receptor (beta chain) derives from a study of shared clonotypes between healthy human individuals. Study observations and caveats: Large depth notwithstanding, sorted-subset sequencing proved incomplete by rarefaction. Naive CD4 clonotype sharing across a few donors was 5% to 6%. Generally, naive subsets came out with larger estimated richness than memory subsets.

As concerns this clone: What it recognizes is unknown.

Only in-frame clones appear in the TCRdb table, and some are missing; sequencing was by immunoSEQ multiplex PCR. This sample has around 1.5 million clones; about 98% occur once, and the top ten carry about 0.42%. The CDR3 sequence is 14 residues long. The germline CDR1 and CDR2 sequences are SGHDN and FVKESK. Trimming stripped 1 base from V and 3 bases from J, with 7 bases between. This receptor was obtained from a man younger than 40 in good health. V and J are TRBV14 and TRBJ2-1, with a weak D call TRBD1 (5 bases). Sequencing input: naive CD4+ T cells sorted from blood. The subset here: CD45RA+ positively selected. The CDR3 bases are TGTGCCAGCAGCCAAGGACAGTACTACAATGAGCAGTTCTTC. This translates into CASSQGQYYNEQFF.